Listed below are T cell receptor beta chains from one sample, sequenced in a study of human T cells and chemical hapten exposure. TCRdb passed the RACE reads through MiXCR, listing each CDR3 protein once. Seen here are just under 60,000 distinct CDR3 sequences, roughly 12% observed once, and the top ten hold roughly 2.6%. Sample: whole blood, taken in connection with sensitization to the hapten diphenylcyclopropenone (DPC). The receptors were sampled from a man in his thirties or forties with alopecia areata. Some clones in this sample may be carry-over from other donors' samples. Both conserved end residues are part of each CDR3. The D gene is left open where the match is weak. Some rows have no size entry. The others give once, few or many, or a class for an expanded clone.

V,size,D,J,DNA,CDR3
TRBV28,NA,NA,TRBJ2-3,TGTGCCAGCAGATCAGGCGGAGGGGCCCTAGCACAGAATACGCAGTATTTT,CASRSGGGALAQNTQYF
TRBV5-4,many,TRBD1,TRBJ2-1,TGTGCCAGCAGTAAAAAAACCCCCGGACAGGGTTACTATGAGCAGTTCTTC,CASSKKTPGQGYYEQFF
TRBV29-1,NA,NA,TRBJ2-3,TGCAGCGTTATATCAGGGATCCGTCGCACAGATACGCAGTATTTT,CSVISGIRRTDTQYF
TRBV4-2,NA,TRBD1,TRBJ2-7,TGTGCCAGCAGCCATGACAGGGCCTACGAGCAGTACTTC,CASSHDRAYEQYF
TRBV7-8,many,TRBD1,TRBJ2-7,TGTGCCAGCAGCTTAATCCGGACAGGCCGTTACGAGCAGTACTTC,CASSLIRTGRYEQYF
TRBV20-1,many,TRBD2,TRBJ2-1,TGCAGTGCTAGGGGATACGGGGGGGCCTACAATGAGCAGTTCTTC,CSARGYGGAYNEQFF
TRBV20-1,many,NA,TRBJ2-1,TGCAGTGCTAGACCCCTCGGGGGCCAAACCTACAATGAGCAGTTCTTC,CSARPLGGQTYNEQFF
TRBV29-1,NA,TRBD1,TRBJ2-3,TGCAGCGGCCACAGGGGGCGACTCACAGATACGCAGTATTTT,CSGHRGRLTDTQYF
TRBV7-8,many,NA,TRBJ2-6,TGTGCCAGCAGCTTAGGGGGAAGTGGGGCCAACGTCCTGACTTTC,CASSLGGSGANVLTF
TRBV27,many,NA,TRBJ2-5,TGTGCCAGCAGTTTAAGGGGCGCCCGCGAGACCCAGTACTTC,CASSLRGARETQYF
TRBV5-1,many,TRBD2,TRBJ2-3,TGCGCCAGCAGCTTGGCCAGCGGGACCGGAGCAGATACGCAGTATTTT,CASSLASGTGADTQYF
TRBV28,many,NA,TRBJ2-7,TGTGCCGTACGGAACTCCTACGAGCAGTACTTC,CAVRNSYEQYF
TRBV4-1,many,NA,TRBJ2-3,TGCGCCAGCAGCCCCGGATACATCACAGATACGCAGTATTTT,CASSPGYITDTQYF
TRBV4-3,few,NA,TRBJ1-3,TGCGCCAGCAGCCAAGATCAGCACAGCTCTGGAAACACCATATATTTT,CASSQDQHSSGNTIYF
TRBV7-9,few,NA,TRBJ2-3,TGTGCCAGCAGTCAATTTTTGGTGTCACCCACAGATACGCAGTATTTT,CASSQFLVSPTDTQYF
TRBV7-9,many,NA,TRBJ2-1,TGTGCCAGCAGCGCCCCGACTCGGTTTTCCCCCTACAATGAGCAGTTCTTC,CASSAPTRFSPYNEQFF
TRBV5-4,NA,NA,TRBJ2-3,TGTGCCAGCAGCTTGGACAGAACTAGCACAGATACGCAGTATTTT,CASSLDRTSTDTQYF
TRBV18,NA,NA,TRBJ2-5,TGTGCCAGCTCACCGAGGGGGGAGACCCAGTACTTC,CASSPRGETQYF
TRBV12-2,NA,NA,TRBJ2-7,TGTGCAAGTCGCTTCGGAAGTAATCAGGGGACGTGCTACGAGCAGTACTTC,CASRFGSNQGTCYEQYF
TRBV10-3,many,TRBD1,TRBJ2-1,TGTGCCATCAGTTTCAACGGACAGGGGGAGGCCTACAATGAGCAGTTCTTC,CAISFNGQGEAYNEQFF
TRBV7-2,NA,NA,TRBJ2-3,TGTGCCAGCAGCTTCCGTGGCGGGGTTCCAGATACGCAGTATTTT,CASSFRGGVPDTQYF
TRBV4-2,few,NA,TRBJ2-7,TGTGCCAGCAGCGTCAGCTCCTACGAGCAGTACTTC,CASSVSSYEQYF
TRBV28,NA,NA,TRBJ1-1,TGTGCCAGCAGTTTATGGGACACTGAAGCTTTCTTT,CASSLWDTEAFF
TRBV20-1,NA,NA,TRBJ1-1,TGCAGTCCCTGGATTGGGGGAGACACTGAAGCTTTCTTT,CSPWIGGDTEAFF
TRBV20-1,NA,TRBD2,TRBJ2-5,TGCAGTGCTAGGGGACTAGCGGGGAGACAAGAGACCCAGTACTTC,CSARGLAGRQETQYF
TRBV5-1,NA,NA,TRBJ2-7,TGCGCCAGCAGCCCTGGGGGACCTTACGCTAACGGAGAGTACTTC,CASSPGGPYANGEYF
TRBV20-1,many,NA,TRBJ2-2,TGCAGTGCTAGAGTTCCCGGGGAAGTCTCGGAGCTGTTTTTT,CSARVPGEVSELFF
TRBV12-3/TRBV12-4,NA,NA,TRBJ1-5,TGTGCCAGCAGTTTAGAGACGGGTCGGCAGCCCCAGCATTTT,CASSLETGRQPQHF
TRBV24-1,many,TRBD1,TRBJ2-5,TGTGCCACCAGTGCCCCATCCACAGGGGTCGAGACCCAGTACTTC,CATSAPSTGVETQYF
TRBV29-1,NA,NA,TRBJ2-7,TGCAGCGTTGAAGATTGGGAGAGGGACAACGAGCAGTACTTC,CSVEDWERDNEQYF
TRBV29-1,NA,TRBD2,TRBJ2-3,TGCAGCCCAAGACTAGCGGGGGGTGCAGATACGCAGTATTTT,CSPRLAGGADTQYF
TRBV19,NA,NA,TRBJ1-2,TGTGCCAGTACCTCGGACGGAGCTAACTATGGCTACACCTTC,CASTSDGANYGYTF
TRBV7-9,few,TRBD2,TRBJ2-5,TGTGCCAGCAGCTTCCCGGGGGGTCAAGAGACCCAGTACTTC,CASSFPGGQETQYF
TRBV5-1,NA,NA,TRBJ2-5,TGCGCCAGCAGCTTGGCGGGGCTAGAGACCCAGTACTTC,CASSLAGLETQYF
TRBV5-1,many,NA,TRBJ1-1,TGCGCCAGCAGCTTAGAGATGAACACTGAAGCTTTCTTT,CASSLEMNTEAFF
TRBV7-2,few,TRBD1,TRBJ2-7,TGTGCCAGCAGCCCTTCCACCGGGACAGGGCGCGAGCAGTACTTC,CASSPSTGTGREQYF
TRBV3-1,few,TRBD1,TRBJ2-4,TGTGCCAGCAGCCAAGATTTGGCAGGGGGTATGGCCAAAAACATTCAGTACTTC,CASSQDLAGGMAKNIQYF
TRBV7-6,NA,TRBD2,TRBJ2-1,TGTGCCAGCAGCCCGGACCCGGGACTAGCGGGGAATGAGCAGTTCTTC,CASSPDPGLAGNEQFF
TRBV2,many,TRBD1,TRBJ1-2,TGTGCCAGCAGTGAGACAGGGATCTATGGCTACACCTTC,CASSETGIYGYTF
TRBV12-3/TRBV12-4,NA,TRBD1,TRBJ1-6,TGTGCCAGCAGTCCGACGGGACAGGGCTATTCACCCCTCCACTTT,CASSPTGQGYSPLHF
TRBV20-1,many,NA,TRBJ1-1,TGCAGTGCTAGAACAGGGCACGAATTGAACACTGAAGCTTTCTTT,CSARTGHELNTEAFF
TRBV2,few,NA,TRBJ2-1,TGTGCCAGCAGTGAAAGAGTGGGACTCTCCCGCAATGAGCAGTTCTTC,CASSERVGLSRNEQFF
TRBV7-3,many,NA,TRBJ2-3,TGTGCCAGCAGCTCGTCCCAGAGGTGTCATACGCAGTATTTT,CASSSSQRCHTQYF
TRBV28,NA,NA,TRBJ1-4,TGTGCCTTCCCACCTAATGAAAAACTGTTTTTT,CAFPPNEKLFF
TRBV15,many,NA,TRBJ2-3,TGTGCCACCAGCAGAGATCTAGGTGTGGTTCTCGCAGATACGCAGTATTTT,CATSRDLGVVLADTQYF